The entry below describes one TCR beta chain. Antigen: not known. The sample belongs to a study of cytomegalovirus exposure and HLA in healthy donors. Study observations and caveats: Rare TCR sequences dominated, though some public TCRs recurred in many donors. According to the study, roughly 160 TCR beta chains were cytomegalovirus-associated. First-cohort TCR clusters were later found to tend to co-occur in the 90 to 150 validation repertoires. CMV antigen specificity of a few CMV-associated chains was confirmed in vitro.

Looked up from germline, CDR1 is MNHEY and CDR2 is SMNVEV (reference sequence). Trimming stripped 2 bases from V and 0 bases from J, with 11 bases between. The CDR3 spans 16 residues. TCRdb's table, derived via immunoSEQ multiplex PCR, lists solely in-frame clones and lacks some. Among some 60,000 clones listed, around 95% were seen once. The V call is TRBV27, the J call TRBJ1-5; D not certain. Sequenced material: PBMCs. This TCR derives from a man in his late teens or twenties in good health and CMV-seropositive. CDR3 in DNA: TGTGCCAGCAGTTTAAGAGGGTTTGATAGCAATCAGCCCCAGCATTTT. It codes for CASSLRGFDSNQPQHF.